Each of the 24 T cell receptor beta chains below was sequenced from the same sample in a study of T-cell reconstitution after alpha-beta-depleted transplantation in children. TCRbeta library preparation incorporated unique molecular identifiers. TCRdb redid the calling of the PCR reads with MiXCR, one entry per CDR3 protein. The sample includes some 200,000 distinct CDR3 sequences, about 11% of them seen just once. The sample in question was PBMCs, obtained before TCRalphabeta/CD19-depleted stem cell transplant. All receptors come from a child younger than two with acute myeloid leukemia, due to receive a stem cell transplant.

This clonotype was observed many times. DNA for the CDR3: TGTGCCAGCAGTTTCTCGGCGCCGGGTAATCGAGGCTACGAGCAGTACTTC. It encodes CASSFSAPGNRGYEQYF. The chain employs TRBV12-3 or TRBV12-4 and TRBJ2-7; D is undetermined. The CDR3 extends over 17 amino acids. Trimming pared 3 bases from V and 3 bases from J, leaving 21 bases between.

This clonotype was observed at least ten times. The chain uses TRBV20-1 and TRBJ2-7; D not resolved. This CDR3 spans 10 amino acids. Germline V CDR1 and CDR2: DFQATT, SNEGSKA (reference sequence). Between the trimmed V and J ends, which lost 5 bases and 6 bases, there was a span of 8 bases. The CDR3 sequence: CSALSREQYF. The CDR3 DNA sequence: TGCAGTGCTTTGTCGCGCGAGCAGTACTTC.

This clonotype was recorded many times. The chain carries TRBV10-3 and TRBJ2-7, with D unresolved. The CDR3 loop spans 14 amino acids. V lost 10 bases, J lost 1 base, and 17 bases lay in between. CDR1 and CDR2 (germline): ENHRY, SYGVKD. In nucleotides, the CDR3 is TGTGCCACCACCTTGGGGTTCAGGTCCTACGAGCAGTACTTC. It translates to CATTLGFRSYEQYF.

As to this clonotype: With a much larger clone just one base away, this may be a read error. The V gene is TRBV10-2, the J gene TRBJ2-1, with 8 bases fitting TRBD2. The CDR3 totals 14 residues. The V gene's germline CDR1 is WSHSY and CDR2 SAAADI. In DNA form, the CDR3 reads TGCGCCGGCAGCTCGGGGGGGTCCTACAATGAGCAGTTCTTC. It codes for CAGSSGGSYNEQFF.

This clonotype was detected a few times. The CDR3 region has the DNA TGTGCCAGCAGCAACTCACACGAGGGACGGAGGAACACTGAAGCTTTCTTT. Its protein is CASSNSHEGRRNTEAFF. The V gene is TRBV21-1, the J gene TRBJ1-1; the DNA was not compared with TRBD1, the D call given in the table. TRBV21-1 is recorded as a pseudogene. The CDR3 runs to 17 residues.

Details on this clonotype: A much larger clonotype is one base distant, so this may be a read error. V and J are TRBV25-1 and TRBJ2-7; D might be TRBD1 (5 bases). The CDR3 has 14 residues. Germline V gives CDR1 MGHDK, CDR2 SYGVNS. Deletions cut 6 bases from V and 2 bases from J, with 14 bases between. This chain's CDR3 is CASRVDRVTYEQYF. As DNA, the CDR3 is TGTGCCAGCAGAGTTGACAGAGTCACCTACGAGCAGTACTTC.

At least ten counts were recorded for this clonotype. V usage is TRBV5-1 and J usage is TRBJ2-2; 9 nucleotides line up with TRBD1. This CDR3 spans 16 amino acids. Trimming at V came to 5 bases and at J to 5 bases, leaving 10 bases not matched to a gene. Germline V lookup: CDR1 SGHRS, CDR2 YFSETQ. The CDR3 DNA sequence: TGCGCCAGCAGTATTCCCGGGACAGGGTTTACCGGGGAGCTGTTTTTT. Protein sequence: CASSIPGTGFTGELFF.

This clonotype was seen many times. This chain connects TRBV18 to TRBJ2-1; D is ambiguous. The germline V gene encodes CDR1 KGHSH and CDR2 LQKENI. V lost 3 bases and J 0 bases, leaving 12 bases between the germline ends. This CDR3 comprises 16 residues. The CDR3 region has the DNA TGTGCCAGCTCACCGTCAGGTCCCAGCTCCTACAATGAGCAGTTCTTC. It translates to CASSPSGPSSYNEQFF.

This clonotype was found many times. The V call is TRBV5-1, the J call TRBJ1-1; no firm D call. Germline V gene lookup returns CDR1 SGHRS and CDR2 YFSETQ. This CDR3 has 14 residues. V was cut by 1 base and J by 6 bases, with 13 bases left in between. CDR3 in DNA: TGCGCCAGCAGCTTGAAGGGAGGGATCGCTGAAGCTTTCTTT. It specifies CASSLKGGIAEAFF.

This clonotype was detected ten times or more. The chain links TRBV24-1 to TRBJ2-2, with D unclear. The CDR3 loop spans 12 amino acids. The V gene's germline CDR1 is KGHDR and CDR2 SFDVKD. V lost 4 bases, J lost 2 bases, and 1 base lay in between. CDR3 in DNA: TGTGCCACCAGTGACAACACCGGGGAGCTGTTTTTT. Translated, it gives CATSDNTGELFF.

This clonotype was observed at least ten times. This chain joins TRBV18 and TRBJ1-2; D might be TRBD1 (5 bases). The length of the CDR3 is 16 residues. Trimming shortened V by 3 bases and J by 4 bases, and 18 bases separated the two germline ends. Germline loops: CDR1 KGHSH, CDR2 LQKENI. As DNA, the CDR3 is TGTGCCAGCTCACCGGATTCGGGACCCCGGACCTATGGCTACACCTTC. Protein: CASSPDSGPRTYGYTF.

This clonotype has a single count. The chain recombines TRBV11-3 with TRBJ2-3; D might be TRBD2 (6 bases). V shed 6 bases and J shed 2 bases, with 21 bases lying between them. The CDR3 consists of 17 residues. The germline gives CDR1 SGHNT, CDR2 YENEEA. CDR3 protein: CASRSRRWGGITDTQYF. CDR3 coding DNA: TGTGCCAGCAGGTCCAGGCGTTGGGGCGGGATCACAGATACGCAGTATTTT.

This clonotype was counted many times. The chain carries TRBV9 and TRBJ2-2; D is unclear. CDR3 length equals 14 residues. CDR1 SGDLS and CDR2 YYNGEE come from the germline V gene. Trimming pared 3 bases from V and 6 bases from J, leaving 12 bases between. Written as DNA, the CDR3 is TGTGCCAGCAGCGGATCCGAGATGTCCGGGGAGCTGTTTTTT. It is translated as CASSGSEMSGELFF.

This clonotype was recorded at least ten times. CDR3 DNA: TGCGCCAGCAGCTTGGGCCAGGGGGCGTATGGAAACACCATATATTTT. Its protein is CASSLGQGAYGNTIYF. The chain recombines TRBV5-1 with TRBJ1-3, with 8 bases lining up with TRBD1. The ends lost 0 bases at V and 3 bases at J; junction bases unmatched: 5. CDR3 length: 16 residues. Germline V gives CDR1 SGHRS, CDR2 YFSETQ. The full variable domain, in which reference TRBV5-1 and TRBJ1-3 provide the parts outside the CDR3, is KAGVTQTPRYLIKTRGQQVTLSCSPISGHRSVSWYQQTPGQGLQFLFEYFSETQRNKGNFPGRFSGRQFSNSRSEMNVSTLELGDSALYLCASSLGQGAYGNTIYFGEGSWLTVV.

In this sample, this clonotype turned up many times. The chain carries TRBV14 and TRBJ2-3; 10 nucleotides agree with TRBD2. The V segment lost 0 bases and the J segment 1 base; nucleotides outside the gene matches: 4. Looked up from germline, CDR1 is SGHDN and CDR2 is FVKESK. The CDR3 has 17 amino acids. The CDR3 nucleotides are TGTGCCAGCAGCCAAGATACCGGGACTAGCGGCACAGATACGCAGTATTTT. It is translated as CASSQDTGTSGTDTQYF.

In its sample, this clonotype was seen many times. The chain recombines TRBV4-2 with TRBJ2-5; TRBD2 matches 7 bases. The length of the CDR3 is 17 residues. The J segment lost 1 base and the V segment lost 0 bases, leaving 8 bases of the junction unmatched. Germline V gene data show CDR1 as LGHNA and CDR2 as YNFKEQ. CDR3 sequence (DNA): TGTGCCAGCAGCCAAGATCGGTGGCTAGCGGCCCAAGAGACCCAGTACTTC. This sequence encodes CASSQDRWLAAQETQYF.

The sample holds many counts of this clonotype. The rearrangement uses TRBV20-1 and TRBJ2-4; 8 bases match TRBD1. Germline V gene data show CDR1 as DFQATT and CDR2 as SNEGSKA (reference sequence). The length of the CDR3 is 14 residues. With V trimmed by 6 bases and J by 6 bases, 10 bases remained unmatched. The CDR3 spells CSAKDRAPTNIQYF. The CDR3 DNA follows: TGCAGTGCCAAGGACAGGGCCCCTACAAACATTCAGTACTTC.

Comments on this clonotype: A much larger clone differs from this one at a single base, so this may be a read error. The rearrangement links TRBV28 to TRBJ1-5; D is undetermined. From germline, CDR1 is MDHEN and CDR2 SYDVKM. This CDR3 comprises 13 residues. Here the CDR3 reads CASRRFSNRPQHF. CDR3 coding DNA: TGTGCCAGCAGACGTTTTAGCAATCGGCCCCAGCATTTT.

There are many counts of this clonotype. The rearrangement joins TRBV5-6 to TRBJ2-2; unclear D gene. Germline V gene lookup returns CDR1 SGHDT and CDR2 YYEEEE. The V end was cut by 4 bases, the J end by 8 bases, with 9 bases between. This CDR3 region has 12 residues. CDR3 in DNA: TGTGCCAGCAGCCTTCTCTGGGGGGAGCTGTTTTTT. Translating gives CASSLLWGELFF.

This rearrangement joins TRBV10-3 to TRBJ2-7, with 10 bases that match TRBD2. After removal of 6 bases from V and 6 bases from J, the junction contained 5 bases not matched to a gene. CDR1 and CDR2 (germline): ENHRY, SYGVKD. The CDR3 totals 13 residues. The CDR3 DNA is TGTGCCATCAGAGCGGGAGGGCCCCTCGAGCAGTACTTC. Its protein product is CAIRAGGPLEQYF.

This clonotype was counted at least ten times. V gene TRBV20-1 combines with J gene TRBJ2-7; 8 bases are a match to TRBD1. The CDR3 extends over 15 amino acids. Germline V gene data show CDR1 as DFQATT and CDR2 as SNEGSKA (reference sequence). With 5 bases clipped from V and 7 bases from J, the junction kept 16 bases outside the gene matches. This chain's CDR3 is CSAAEILQGAVEQYF. The CDR3 nucleotides read TGCAGTGCTGCTGAAATCCTCCAGGGGGCTGTGGAGCAGTACTTC.

This clonotype was picked up many times. V gene TRBV6-2 or TRBV6-3 combines with J gene TRBJ1-5; maybe TRBD1 (5 bases). Looked up from germline, CDR1 is MNHEY and CDR2 is SVGEGT. The CDR3 contains 16 residues. V lost 7 bases and J lost 0, with 16 bases in between. For the CDR3, the DNA is TGTGCCAGCACCGATAGACAGTCCTCTAGCAATCAGCCCCAGCATTTT. Translation gives CASTDRQSSSNQPQHF.

This clonotype was detected only a few times. V gene TRBV5-1 combines with J gene TRBJ2-3; D remains ambiguous. V was shortened by 0 bases and J by 4 bases, with 9 bases between the two germline ends. The germline gives CDR1 SGHRS, CDR2 YFSETQ. This CDR3 region has 14 residues. CDR3 nucleotides: TGCGCCAGCAGCTTGGCAGGTCCTCCAGATACGCAGTATTTT. This gives the protein CASSLAGPPDTQYF.

This clonotype was observed many times. This chain uses TRBV20-1 with TRBJ2-1; tentatively, D is TRBD1 or TRBD2 (6 bases each). The ends were cut back, 0 bases at V and 3 bases at J, with 12 bases in the middle. Germline-derived CDR1 and CDR2 are DFQATT and SNEGSKA (reference sequence). This CDR3 spans 15 amino acids. In DNA, the CDR3 is TGCAGTGCTAGAGATGGGGGGCGAAGCTACAATGAGCAGTTCTTC. Translated, it gives CSARDGGRSYNEQFF.